The subject of this entry is one T cell receptor (beta chain). Its antigen is unknown. The data were taken from a study of tumor-infiltrating lymphocytes in localized non-small cell lung cancer. Study as a whole: Each patient gave resected tumor and non-adjacent uninvolved lung tissue.

TCRdb's copy holds only in-frame clones and misses some; the assay was immunoSEQ multiplex PCR. The repertoire holds about 16,000 clones, with 75% as singletons. Study-wide results and caveats: TCRbeta sequencing showed higher T cell infiltration in tumors than uninvolved lung. Different pieces of the same tissue went to different assays, confounding technical variation with intratumor heterogeneity. Not all patients were TCR sequenced, owing to tissue quantity.

Trimming shortened V by 7 bases and J by 5 bases, and 14 bases separated the two germline ends. The CDR3 extends over 12 amino acids. Germline CDR1 and CDR2: SQVTM and ANQGSEA. Sample: lung tumor tissue. This clonotype was sampled from a human donor with non-small cell lung cancer. The chain carries TRBV29-1 and TRBJ1-2; the D gene is possibly TRBD1 (6 bases). Written as DNA, the CDR3 is TGCAGCGCTATGACAGGTTCTTATGGCTACACCTTC. It encodes CSAMTGSYGYTF.